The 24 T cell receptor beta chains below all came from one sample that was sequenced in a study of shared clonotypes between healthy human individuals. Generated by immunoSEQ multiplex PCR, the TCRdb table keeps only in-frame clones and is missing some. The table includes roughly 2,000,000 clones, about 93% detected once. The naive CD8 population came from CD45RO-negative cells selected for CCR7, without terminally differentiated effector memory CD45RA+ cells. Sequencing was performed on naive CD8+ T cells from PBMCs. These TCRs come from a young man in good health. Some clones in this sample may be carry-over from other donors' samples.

The CDR3 loop reads CASSRDVGTGHFYEQYF. In nucleotides, the CDR3 is TGTGCCAGCAGCCGAGATGTAGGGACAGGCCACTTCTACGAGCAGTACTTC. The chain couples TRBV27 to TRBJ2-7; 8 bases match TRBD1. The V segment lost 6 bases and the J segment 3 bases; nucleotides outside the gene matches: 16. The length of the CDR3 is 17 residues. Germline V gene sequence: CDR1 MNHEY, CDR2 SMNVEV (reference sequence).

The CDR3 sequence: CASSSGSMNEQFF. CDR3 coding DNA: TGTGCCAGCTCCAGCGGGAGTATGAATGAGCAGTTCTTC. The V call is TRBV7-9, the J call TRBJ2-1; 8 bases fit TRBD2. The CDR3 loop spans 13 amino acids. The trim removed 8 bases at V and 7 bases at J, leaving 7 bases unmatched. Germline loops: CDR1 SEHNR, CDR2 FQNEAQ (reference sequence).

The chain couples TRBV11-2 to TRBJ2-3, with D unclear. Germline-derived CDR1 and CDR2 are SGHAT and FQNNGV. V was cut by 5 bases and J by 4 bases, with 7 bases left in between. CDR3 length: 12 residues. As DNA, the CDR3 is TGTGCCAGCAGCCTTAATTCAGATACGCAGTATTTT. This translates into CASSLNSDTQYF.

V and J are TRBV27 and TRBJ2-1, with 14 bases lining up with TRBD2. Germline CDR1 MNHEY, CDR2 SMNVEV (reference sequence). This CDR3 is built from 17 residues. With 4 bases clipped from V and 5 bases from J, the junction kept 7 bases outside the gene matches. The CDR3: CASSSPGLAGGNNEQFF. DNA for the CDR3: TGTGCCAGCAGTTCCCCCGGACTAGCGGGAGGTAACAATGAGCAGTTCTTC.

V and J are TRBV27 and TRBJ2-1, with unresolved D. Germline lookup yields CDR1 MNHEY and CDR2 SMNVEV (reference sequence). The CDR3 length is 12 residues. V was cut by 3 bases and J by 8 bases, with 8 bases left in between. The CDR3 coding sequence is TGTGCCAGCAGTTTCCTGAACGATGAGCAGTTCTTC. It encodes CASSFLNDEQFF.

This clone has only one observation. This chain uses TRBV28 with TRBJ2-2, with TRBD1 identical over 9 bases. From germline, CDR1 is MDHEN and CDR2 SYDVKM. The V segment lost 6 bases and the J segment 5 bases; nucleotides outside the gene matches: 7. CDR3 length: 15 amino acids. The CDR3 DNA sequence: TGTGCCAGCAGCTCACTAGGGACAGGGACCGGGGAGCTGTTTTTT. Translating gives CASSSLGTGTGELFF.

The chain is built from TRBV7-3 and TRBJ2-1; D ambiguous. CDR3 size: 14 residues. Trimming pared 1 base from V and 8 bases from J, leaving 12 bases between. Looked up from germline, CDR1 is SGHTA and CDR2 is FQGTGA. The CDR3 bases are TGTGCCAGCAGCTTAATAGGTGCCGCCCATGAGCAGTTCTTC. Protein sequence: CASSLIGAAHEQFF.

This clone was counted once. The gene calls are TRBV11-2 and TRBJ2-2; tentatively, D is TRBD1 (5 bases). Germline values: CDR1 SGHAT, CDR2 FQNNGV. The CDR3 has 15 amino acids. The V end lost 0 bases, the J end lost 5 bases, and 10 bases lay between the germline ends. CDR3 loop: CASSLEWGLTGELFF. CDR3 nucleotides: TGTGCCAGCAGCTTAGAGTGGGGCCTAACCGGGGAGCTGTTTTTT.

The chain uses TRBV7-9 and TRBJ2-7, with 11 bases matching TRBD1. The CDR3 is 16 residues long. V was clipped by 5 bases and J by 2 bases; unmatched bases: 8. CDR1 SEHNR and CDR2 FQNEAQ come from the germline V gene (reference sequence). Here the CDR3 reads CASSPYTGQGAYEQYF. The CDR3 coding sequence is TGTGCCAGCAGCCCCTACACGGGACAGGGGGCCTACGAGCAGTACTTC.

CDR3 DNA sequence: TGTGCCAGCAGCCCGTGGGGGACAGATACGCAGTATTTT. Protein product: CASSPWGTDTQYF. The V gene is TRBV9, the J gene TRBJ2-3; either TRBD1 or TRBD2 may fit D (5 bases each). From germline, CDR1 is SGDLS and CDR2 YYNGEE. Trimming removed 4 bases at V and 3 bases at J, with 9 bases between. This CDR3 is built from 13 residues.

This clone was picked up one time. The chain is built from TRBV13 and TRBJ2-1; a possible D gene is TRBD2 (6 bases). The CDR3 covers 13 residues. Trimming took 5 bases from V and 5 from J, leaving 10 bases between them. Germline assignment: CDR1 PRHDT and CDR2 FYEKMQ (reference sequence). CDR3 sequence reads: CASSLGLDNEQFF. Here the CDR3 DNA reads TGTGCCAGCAGCCTGGGACTGGACAATGAGCAGTTCTTC.

CDR3 sequence (DNA): TGTGCCTGGAGTGACAGATCATACCAGCCCCAGCATTTT. Protein product: CAWSDRSYQPQHF. V gene TRBV30 combines with J gene TRBJ1-5; D is undetermined. The CDR3 length is 13 residues. Trimming took 1 base from V and 7 from J, leaving 11 bases between them. The germline CDR1 and CDR2 sequences are GTSNPN and SVGIG (reference sequence).

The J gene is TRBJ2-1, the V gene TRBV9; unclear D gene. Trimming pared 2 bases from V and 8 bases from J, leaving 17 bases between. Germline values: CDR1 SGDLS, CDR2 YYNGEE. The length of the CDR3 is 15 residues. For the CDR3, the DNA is TGTGCCAGCAGCGTTGGGGTAGGGCCTGGGTATGAGCAGTTCTTC. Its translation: CASSVGVGPGYEQFF.

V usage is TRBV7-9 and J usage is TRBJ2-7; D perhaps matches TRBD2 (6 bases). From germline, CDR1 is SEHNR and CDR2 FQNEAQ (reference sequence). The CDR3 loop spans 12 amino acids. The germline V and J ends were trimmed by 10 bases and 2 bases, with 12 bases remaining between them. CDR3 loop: CATLGGTYEQYF. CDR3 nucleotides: TGTGCCACCCTTGGAGGGACCTACGAGCAGTACTTC.

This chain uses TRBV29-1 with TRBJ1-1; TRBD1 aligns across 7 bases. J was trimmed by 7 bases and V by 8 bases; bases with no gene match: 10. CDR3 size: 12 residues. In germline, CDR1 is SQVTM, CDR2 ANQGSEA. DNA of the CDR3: TGCAGCACGACAGGGATCGACGGTGAAGCTTTCTTT. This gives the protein CSTTGIDGEAFF.

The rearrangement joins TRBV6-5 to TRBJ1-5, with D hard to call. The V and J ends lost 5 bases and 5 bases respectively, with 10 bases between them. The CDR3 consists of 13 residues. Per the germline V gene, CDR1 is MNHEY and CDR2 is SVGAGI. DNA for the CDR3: TGTGCCAGCAGTCCCCTCTCCCATCAGCCCCAGCATTTT. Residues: CASSPLSHQPQHF.

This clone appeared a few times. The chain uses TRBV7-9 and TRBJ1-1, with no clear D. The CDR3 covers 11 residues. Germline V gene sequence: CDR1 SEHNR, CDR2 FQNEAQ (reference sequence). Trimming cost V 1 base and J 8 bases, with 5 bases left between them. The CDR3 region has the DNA TGTGCCAGCAGCTTAGTTGAGGAAGCTTTCTTT. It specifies CASSLVEEAFF.

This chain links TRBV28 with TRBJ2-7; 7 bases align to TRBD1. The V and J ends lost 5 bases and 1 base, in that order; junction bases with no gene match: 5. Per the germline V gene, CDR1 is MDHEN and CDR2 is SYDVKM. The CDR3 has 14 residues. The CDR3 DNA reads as TGTGCCAGCAGTCCAAGGGGGCCATCCTACGAGCAGTACTTC. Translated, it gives CASSPRGPSYEQYF.

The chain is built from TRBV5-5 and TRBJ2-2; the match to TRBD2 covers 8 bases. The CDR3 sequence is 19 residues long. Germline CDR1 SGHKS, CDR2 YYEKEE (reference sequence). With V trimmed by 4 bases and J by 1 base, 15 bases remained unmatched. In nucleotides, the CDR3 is TGTGCCAGCAGCCTAACGCGCTTTCTTCTAGCGGGGAACACCGGGGAGCTGTTTTTT. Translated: CASSLTRFLLAGNTGELFF.

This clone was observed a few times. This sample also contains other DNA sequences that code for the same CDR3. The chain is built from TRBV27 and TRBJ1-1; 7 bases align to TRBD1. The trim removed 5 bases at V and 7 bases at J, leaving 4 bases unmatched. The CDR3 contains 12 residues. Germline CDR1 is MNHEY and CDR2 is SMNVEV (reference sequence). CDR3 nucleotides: TGTGCCAGCAGTCTCCGACAGGGTGAAGCTTTCTTT. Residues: CASSLRQGEAFF.

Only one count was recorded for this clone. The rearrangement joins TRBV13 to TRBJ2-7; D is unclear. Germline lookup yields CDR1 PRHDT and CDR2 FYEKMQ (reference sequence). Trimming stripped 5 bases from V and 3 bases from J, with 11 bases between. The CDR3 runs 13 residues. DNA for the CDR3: TGTGCCAGCAGCACCTCGGACGACTACGAGCAGTACTTC. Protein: CASSTSDDYEQYF.

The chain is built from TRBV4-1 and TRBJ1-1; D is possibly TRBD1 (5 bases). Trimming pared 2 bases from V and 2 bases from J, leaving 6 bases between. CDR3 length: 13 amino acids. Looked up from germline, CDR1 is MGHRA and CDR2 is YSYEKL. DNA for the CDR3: TGCGCCAGCAGCCAAAGGGGCAACACTGAAGCTTTCTTT. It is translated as CASSQRGNTEAFF.

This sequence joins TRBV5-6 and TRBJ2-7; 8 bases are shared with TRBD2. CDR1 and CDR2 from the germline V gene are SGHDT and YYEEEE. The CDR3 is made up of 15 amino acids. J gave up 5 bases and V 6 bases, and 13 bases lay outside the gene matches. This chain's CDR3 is CASTDLGRASDEQYF. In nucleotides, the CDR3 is TGTGCCAGCACCGACCTCGGGAGGGCCAGCGACGAGCAGTACTTC.

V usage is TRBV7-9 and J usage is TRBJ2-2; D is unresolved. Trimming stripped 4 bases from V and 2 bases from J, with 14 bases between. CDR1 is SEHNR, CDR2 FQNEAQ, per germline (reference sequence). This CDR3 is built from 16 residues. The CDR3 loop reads CASSSLGQTNTGELFF. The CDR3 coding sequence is TGTGCCAGCAGCTCCCTCGGGCAGACTAACACCGGGGAGCTGTTTTTT.